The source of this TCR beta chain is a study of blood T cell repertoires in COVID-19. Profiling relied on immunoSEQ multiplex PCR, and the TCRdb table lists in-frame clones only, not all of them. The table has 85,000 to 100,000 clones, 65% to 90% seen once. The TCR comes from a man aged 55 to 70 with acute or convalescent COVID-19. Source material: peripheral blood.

The CDR3 here is CASSRRWGRQGNEQFF. The CDR3 DNA reads TGTGCCAGCAGCCGCAGATGGGGGCGTCAGGGCAATGAGCAGTTCTTC. V is TRBV7-8 and J is TRBJ2-1; TRBD1 might be the D (6 bases). V was cut by 5 bases and J by 6 bases, with 20 bases left in between. The CDR3 loop spans 16 amino acids. Germline values: CDR1 SGHVS, CDR2 FQNEAQ.